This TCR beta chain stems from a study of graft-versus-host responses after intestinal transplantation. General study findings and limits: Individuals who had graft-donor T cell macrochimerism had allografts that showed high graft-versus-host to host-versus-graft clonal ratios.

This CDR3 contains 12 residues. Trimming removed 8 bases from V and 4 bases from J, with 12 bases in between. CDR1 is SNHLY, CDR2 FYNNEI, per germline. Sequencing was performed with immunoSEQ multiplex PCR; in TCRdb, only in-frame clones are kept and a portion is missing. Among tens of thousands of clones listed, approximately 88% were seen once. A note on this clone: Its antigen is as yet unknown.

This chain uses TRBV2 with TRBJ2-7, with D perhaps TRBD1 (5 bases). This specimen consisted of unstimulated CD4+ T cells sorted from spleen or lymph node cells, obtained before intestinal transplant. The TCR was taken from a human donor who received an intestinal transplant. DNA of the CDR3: TGTGCCAGCGCCGCAGGGCAATACGAGCAGTACTTC. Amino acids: CASAAGQYEQYF.